One and the same sample provided the 19 T cell receptor beta chains below, sequenced in a study of blood T cell repertoires in COVID-19. The repertoire was sequenced with immunoSEQ multiplex PCR; TCRdb's copy has only in-frame clones and lacks some. The sample consists of 180,000 or so clones, around four fifths of them appearing once. Sequences were obtained from PBMCs or T cells enriched from blood (not recorded which). These receptors all come from a woman aged 45-65 years who had recovered from COVID-19.

This clone occurred a few times. The chain has TRBV2 and TRBJ1-4, with TRBD1 identical over 9 bases. The ends lost 6 bases at V and 8 bases at J; junction bases unmatched: 4. The CDR3 runs 13 residues. Germline V gene sequence: CDR1 SNHLY, CDR2 FYNNEI. CDR3 sequence: CASSGGQGEKLFF. For the CDR3, the DNA is TGTGCCAGCAGCGGGGGACAGGGCGAAAAACTGTTTTTT.

This sequence joins TRBV18 and TRBJ1-4; D might be TRBD1 (6 bases). The germline gives CDR1 KGHSH, CDR2 LQKENI. This CDR3 region has 15 residues. Trimming left V 3 bases short and J 1 base short, with 9 bases between. The CDR3 nucleotides are TGTGCCAGCTCACCCGGACAGATAACTAATGAAAAACTGTTTTTT. Translating it yields CASSPGQITNEKLFF.

This clone was counted a single time. The chain is built from TRBV5-1 and TRBJ2-6; 8 nucleotides agree with TRBD1. The CDR3 is 18 amino acids. V was clipped by 4 bases and J by 2 bases; unmatched bases: 11. In germline, CDR1 is SGHRS, CDR2 YFSETQ. In DNA form, the CDR3 reads TGCGCCAGCAGCCAGAGGACAGGGCGGTGGACTGGGGCCAACGTCCTGACTTTC. Encoded protein: CASSQRTGRWTGANVLTF. The variable domain in full, completed from reference TRBV5-1 and TRBJ2-6, reads KAGVTQTPRYLIKTRGQQVTLSCSPISGHRSVSWYQQTPGQGLQFLFEYFSETQRNKGNFPGRFSGRQFSNSRSEMNVSTLELGDSALYLCASSQRTGRWTGANVLTFGAGSRLTVL.

The rearrangement uses TRBV11-2 and TRBJ1-2, with D possibly matching TRBD1 (6 bases). The CDR3 runs 14 residues. Germline CDR1 SGHAT, CDR2 FQNNGV. Trimming shortened V by 5 bases and J by 4 bases, and 14 bases separated the two germline ends. The CDR3 DNA follows: TGTGCCAGCAGCCCGAACAGGGAGTCCTATGGCTACACCTTC. It yields the protein CASSPNRESYGYTF. Full variable domain (outside the CDR3, taken from reference TRBV11-2 and TRBJ1-2): EAGVAQSPRYKIIEKRQSVAFWCNPISGHATLYWYQQILGQGPKLLIQFQNNGVVDDSQLPKDRFSAERLKGVDSTLKIQPAKLEDSAVYLCASSPNRESYGYTFGSGTRLTVV.

V gene TRBV5-1 combines with J gene TRBJ1-5, with 11 bases fitting TRBD1. The CDR3 is made up of 18 amino acids. The ends lost 4 bases at V and 3 bases at J; junction bases unmatched: 12. Germline V gene data show CDR1 as SGHRS and CDR2 as YFSETQ. DNA for the CDR3: TGCGCCAGCAGCCCCGGGACAGGGGGTCCGATCTTCAATCAGCCCCAGCATTTT. As protein: CASSPGTGGPIFNQPQHF. Looking up the rest from reference TRBV5-1 and TRBJ1-5 gives the full variable domain: KAGVTQTPRYLIKTRGQQVTLSCSPISGHRSVSWYQQTPGQGLQFLFEYFSETQRNKGNFPGRFSGRQFSNSRSEMNVSTLELGDSALYLCASSPGTGGPIFNQPQHFGDGTRLSIL.

This chain joins TRBV9 and TRBJ2-2; 7 bases agree with TRBD2. V lost 4 bases to trimming and J lost 4 bases; unmatched junction nucleotides: 13. From germline, CDR1 is SGDLS and CDR2 YYNGEE. This CDR3 spans 17 amino acids. Written as DNA, the CDR3 is TGTGCCAGCAGCCCAAGGGCTCTAGCGGCAATCACCGGGGAGCTGTTTTTT. Its protein product is CASSPRALAAITGELFF.

The rearrangement links TRBV11-2 to TRBJ1-3, with 9 bases fitting TRBD1. The CDR3 runs to 15 residues. The germline gives CDR1 SGHAT, CDR2 FQNNGV. J gave up 4 bases and V 3 bases, and 4 bases lay outside the gene matches. This CDR3 is CASSFNRGQGNTIYF. CDR3 in DNA: TGTGCCAGCAGCTTTAACAGGGGGCAAGGAAACACCATATATTTT.

The chain recombines TRBV5-6 with TRBJ1-2; a weak D match, TRBD1 (5 bases). V lost 3 bases to trimming and J lost 8 bases, with 17 bases between them. CDR3 length equals 14 residues. Germline-derived CDR1 and CDR2 are SGHDT and YYEEEE. DNA for the CDR3: TGTGCCAGCAGCTATGACCAGGGTCTAGGGGGCTACACCTTC. Translated, it gives CASSYDQGLGGYTF.

This rearrangement joins TRBV5-5 to TRBJ2-1, with 7 bases lining up with TRBD2. CDR1 and CDR2 from the germline V gene are SGHKS and YYEKEE (reference sequence). The V and J ends lost 0 bases and 6 bases, in that order; junction bases with no gene match: 9. CDR3 length: 16 amino acids. CDR3 in amino acids: CASSLVSGGSFNEQFF. The DNA of the CDR3 is TGTGCCAGCAGCTTGGTATCCGGCGGGAGTTTCAATGAGCAGTTCTTC.

The sample holds a few counts of this clone. The gene calls are TRBV6-1 and TRBJ1-2, with a possible D match to TRBD1 (6 bases). V gave up 2 bases and J gave up 5 bases, with 15 bases separating them. The CDR3 has 15 amino acids. CDR1 and CDR2 from the germline V gene are MNHNS and SASEGT. CDR3 in amino acids: CASSESWGQGYGYTF. The CDR3, as DNA: TGTGCCAGCAGTGAATCGTGGGGGCAAGGGTATGGCTACACCTTC.

V and J are TRBV7-9 and TRBJ1-1, with 7 bases that match TRBD1. The germline V gene has CDR1 SEHNR and CDR2 FQNEAQ (reference sequence). The CDR3 covers 16 residues. V shed 3 bases, J shed 6 bases, and the junction held 13 bases outside the gene matches. The chain's CDR3 is CASSLMGTAEKAEAFF. CDR3 coding DNA: TGTGCCAGCAGCTTGATGGGGACAGCCGAAAAGGCTGAAGCTTTCTTT. Variable domain in full (rest from reference TRBV7-9 and TRBJ1-1): DTGVSQNPRHKITKRGQNVTFRCDPISEHNRLYWYRQTLGQGPEFLTYFQNEAQLEKSRLLSDRFSAERPKGSFSTLEIQRTEQGDSAMYLCASSLMGTAEKAEAFFGQGTRLTVV.

J is TRBJ1-2 and V is TRBV3-1 (or the pseudogene TRBV3-2); TRBD1 is a possible D gene (6 bases). Trimming pared 1 base from V and 3 bases from J, leaving 12 bases between. The CDR3 is made up of 15 amino acids. Germline lookup yields CDR1 LGHDT and CDR2 YNNKEL (reference sequence). DNA for the CDR3: TGTGCCAGCAGCCAAGTTGGGGGCGCTTACTATGGCTACACCTTC. This codes for CASSQVGGAYYGYTF.

This chain uses TRBV12-2 with TRBJ2-5; the DNA was not compared with TRBD2, the D call given in the table. TRBV12-2 is designated a pseudogene. This CDR3 is built from 14 residues. The CDR3 nucleotides are TGTGCAAGACTACTAGCGGCCTCTCTGGAGACCCAGTACTTC. It codes for CARLLAASLETQYF.

The rearrangement joins TRBV5-1 to TRBJ1-1; 8 bases agree with TRBD1. V trimming: 4 bases; J trimming: 5 bases; junction bases outside the gene matches: 7. Germline V lookup: CDR1 SGHRS, CDR2 YFSETQ. This CDR3 is built from 14 residues. The CDR3 loop is CASSPGQGWTEAFF. The CDR3 region has the DNA TGCGCCAGCAGCCCCGGACAGGGTTGGACTGAAGCTTTCTTT.

This clone was seen a few times. This chain uses TRBV6-5 with TRBJ1-1; tentative D call: TRBD1 (5 bases). The CDR3 consists of 12 residues. The germline V and J ends were trimmed by 8 bases and 7 bases, with 14 bases remaining between them. Looked up from germline, CDR1 is MNHEY and CDR2 is SVGAGI. In nucleotides, the CDR3 is TGTGCCAGCGGGGCCCGCACCGATGAAGCTTTCTTT. Translation: CASGARTDEAFF.

V gene TRBV27 combines with J gene TRBJ1-1; D is unresolved. CDR1 and CDR2 (germline): MNHEY, SMNVEV (reference sequence). V dropped 6 bases and J dropped 1 base, with 12 bases sitting between them. The CDR3 is made up of 14 amino acids. DNA of the CDR3: TGTGCCAGCAGCGCAACTTACGGGAACACTGAAGCTTTCTTT. This encodes CASSATYGNTEAFF.

The V gene is TRBV3-1 (or the pseudogene TRBV3-2), the J gene TRBJ2-7; the D gene is possibly TRBD1 (6 bases). Germline-derived CDR1 and CDR2 are LGHDT and YNNKEL (reference sequence). This CDR3 spans 13 amino acids. V was clipped by 0 bases and J by 9 bases, with 12 bases between them. CDR3 protein: CASSQEVLGAQYV. Here the CDR3 DNA reads TGTGCCAGCAGCCAAGAGGTTTTGGGGGCGCAGTACGTC.

This clone appeared a few times. The rearrangement uses TRBV2 and TRBJ2-3; TRBD1 matches at 10 bases. The length of the CDR3 is 15 residues. V was pared by 10 bases and J by 1 base, with 8 bases of the junction left unmatched. Germline V gene sequence: CDR1 SNHLY, CDR2 FYNNEI. CDR3 DNA sequence: TGTGCCACCTTCGACGGGACAGGGGGCACAGATACGCAGTATTTT. It encodes CATFDGTGGTDTQYF.

The chain links TRBV5-1 to TRBJ1-2; the match to TRBD1 covers 9 bases. CDR3 length: 18 amino acids. J lost 2 bases, V lost 4 bases, and 15 bases had no gene match. CDR1 is SGHRS, CDR2 YFSETQ, per germline. CDR3 in amino acids: CASSKGMGRGTGNYGYTF. CDR3 nucleotide sequence: TGCGCCAGCAGCAAGGGGATGGGCCGGGGGACAGGGAACTATGGCTACACCTTC.